Shown below are 12 T cell receptor beta chains from a single sample sequenced in a study of vaccination effects on CD4 cells after COVID-19. Using immunoSEQ multiplex PCR, the repertoire was profiled, and TCRdb retains in-frame clones only, with some absent. Altogether roughly 65,000 clones are present, 65% to 85% being singletons, with the ten largest covering around 2.7%. Using viral peptide pools, the ViraFEST assay grew out antigen-specific CD4+ T cells prior to sequencing. Researchers isolated CD4+ T cells once 9 to 11 days of culture had elapsed. According to the study, vaccine recipients showed no prior SARS-CoV-2 infection and negative nucleocapsid antibodies. For these TCRs, the target antigens are not known. The specimen comprised CD4+ T cells from PBMCs cultured with HCoV-NL63 spike peptides, sampled before COVID-19 vaccination. The receptors come from a human donor who received a COVID-19 vaccine.

The V and J genes are TRBV2 and TRBJ1-3; D not resolved. Trimming took 7 bases from V and 3 from J, leaving 7 bases between them. Germline lookup yields CDR1 SNHLY and CDR2 FYNNEI. The CDR3 contains 12 residues. The CDR3, as DNA: TGTGCCAGCACTATGAATGGAAACACCATATATTTT. It specifies CASTMNGNTIYF.

This clone was picked up a small number of times. The V and J genes are TRBV24-1 and TRBJ1-1, with D possibly being TRBD1 (5 bases). V lost 2 bases and J 3 bases, leaving 12 bases between the germline ends. Germline lookup yields CDR1 KGHDR and CDR2 SFDVKD. CDR3 length: 15 amino acids. The CDR3 loop reads CATSDSGLGDTEAFF. For the CDR3, the DNA is TGTGCCACCAGTGATTCCGGGCTGGGGGACACTGAAGCTTTCTTT.

The chain combines TRBV3-1 (or the pseudogene TRBV3-2) with TRBJ1-6, with 7 bases aligning to TRBD1. This CDR3 region has 15 residues. Unmatched junction bases numbered 8, after V lost 5 bases and J lost 7 bases. Germline V gene data show CDR1 as LGHDT and CDR2 as YNNKEL (reference sequence). CDR3 in DNA: TGTGCCAGCAGCGGGCGACAGGGTAAGAATTCACCCCTCCACTTT. The encoded protein is CASSGRQGKNSPLHF.

The chain recombines TRBV5-4 with TRBJ2-2; no firm D call. Germline CDR1 SGHNT, CDR2 YYREEE (reference sequence). The germline V and J ends were trimmed by 3 bases and 4 bases, with 4 bases remaining between them. The length of the CDR3 is 12 residues. The CDR3: CASSSLTGELFF. DNA of the CDR3: TGTGCCAGCAGCTCCCTCACCGGGGAGCTGTTTTTT.

This sequence joins TRBV5-6 and TRBJ2-5, with TRBD1 as a possible D gene (6 bases). This CDR3 region has 14 residues. Germline V gives CDR1 SGHDT, CDR2 YYEEEE. Trimming removed 4 bases at V and 5 bases at J, with 15 bases between. For the CDR3, the DNA is TGTGCCAGCAGCCAGACAGGTGGTGGGGAGACCCAGTACTTC. Translation gives CASSQTGGGETQYF.

The chain uses TRBV18 and TRBJ2-1, with 8 bases that match TRBD1. Germline V gives CDR1 KGHSH, CDR2 LQKENI. With 2 bases clipped from V and 9 bases from J, the junction kept 9 bases outside the gene matches. CDR3 length: 15 amino acids. CDR3 DNA sequence: TGTGCCAGCTCACCAAGACAGGGGTTTGGTGGTGAGCAGTTCTTC. It is translated as CASSPRQGFGGEQFF.

The CDR3 is CASSTGTSFTGELFF. CDR3 nucleotides: TGCGCCAGCAGCACCGGGACTAGCTTCACCGGGGAGCTGTTTTTT. This chain joins TRBV5-1 and TRBJ2-2; 9 bases are a match to TRBD2. The CDR3 is 15 amino acids. CDR1 is SGHRS, CDR2 YFSETQ, per germline. After removal of 4 bases from V and 4 bases from J, the junction contained 5 bases not matched to a gene.

V gene TRBV6-5 combines with J gene TRBJ1-6; 7 nucleotides agree with TRBD1. The germline V gene has CDR1 MNHEY and CDR2 SVGAGI. Trimming cost V 6 bases and J 2 bases; bases outside gene matches: 4. This CDR3 comprises 15 residues. This chain's CDR3 is CASSVTGTYNSPLHF. The CDR3 DNA follows: TGTGCCAGCAGCGTGACAGGGACCTATAATTCACCCCTCCACTTT.

Note on this clone: The junction differs from germline at one of its ends, possibly a read error. The rearrangement links TRBV7-3 to TRBJ1-4; a weak D match, TRBD1 (5 bases). Germline V CDR1 and CDR2: SGHTA, FQGTGA. The CDR3 sequence is 15 residues long. CDR3 nucleotide sequence: TGTGCCAGCACCTTAAGACAGATTCTGAATGAAAAACTGTTTTTT. Translation gives CASTLRQILNEKLFF.

This chain uses TRBV6-2 or TRBV6-3 with TRBJ2-3, with D tentatively TRBD1 or TRBD2 (5 bases each). Germline lookup yields CDR1 MNHEY and CDR2 SVGEGT. The length of the CDR3 is 18 residues. With 2 bases removed from V and 0 bases from J, the gap between germline ends came to 18 bases. This chain's CDR3 is CASSYTWGWSNSTDTQYF. The CDR3, as DNA: TGTGCCAGCAGTTACACCTGGGGGTGGAGTAATAGCACAGATACGCAGTATTTT.

This clone was recorded once. The rearrangement uses TRBV10-1 and TRBJ2-2, with 11 bases aligning to TRBD2. The CDR3 is made up of 15 amino acids. With 8 bases clipped from V and 5 bases from J, the junction kept 7 bases outside the gene matches. CDR1 WNHNN and CDR2 SYGVQD come from the germline V gene (reference sequence). CDR3 sequence: CASSRLAGRTGELFF. In DNA form, the CDR3 reads TGCGCCAGCTCACGACTAGCGGGGCGAACCGGGGAGCTGTTTTTT.

The chain joins TRBV2 to TRBJ2-3; no reliable D call. There are 15 residues in the CDR3. Germline loops: CDR1 SNHLY, CDR2 FYNNEI. V lost 3 bases and J lost 1, with 11 bases in between. The CDR3 loop is CASSEILSGTDTQYF. For the CDR3, the DNA is TGTGCCAGCAGTGAGATACTATCAGGCACAGATACGCAGTATTTT.